A selection of T cell receptor beta chains follows, all from one sample in a study of a mutant IDH1 vaccine in newly diagnosed glioma. Generated by immunoSEQ multiplex PCR, the TCRdb table keeps only in-frame clones and is missing some. The sample has fewer than 85,000 clones, around four fifths seen once. Their target antigens are unknown. The specimen comprised PBMCs, sampled from a glioma patient whose treatment included an IDH1 peptide vaccine. The receptor set was obtained from a man in his forties with glioma. CDR3s include the opening cysteine and the closing phenylalanine or tryptophan. Each record gives: clone size, D gene, V gene, J gene, CDR3 protein, CDR3 DNA. D genes are given only for firm matches. Rows give clone size only sometimes, using once, few, many, or a class for an expanded clone.

-	-	TRBV6-5	TRBJ1-5	CASSYSHGSNQPQHF	TGTGCCAGCAGTTATTCACACGGTAGCAATCAGCCCCAGCATTTT
-	TRBD1	TRBV7-6	TRBJ1-1	CASSLTGGTEAFF	TGTGCCAGCAGCTTAACAGGGGGAACTGAAGCTTTCTTT
-	-	TRBV27	TRBJ1-4	CASSLLGTTALTNEKLFF	TGTGCCAGCAGTTTATTGGGGACGACGGCCCTAACTAATGAAAAACTGTTTTTT
-	-	TRBV4-1	TRBJ1-2	CASSRARDRPSF	TGCGCCAGCAGCCGGGCACGGGACCGCCCCTCTTTC
-	TRBD2	TRBV19	TRBJ2-1	CASSTFGLAGGRSGSHEQFF	TGTGCCAGTAGTACCTTCGGGCTAGCGGGGGGGCGGTCGGGTTCGCATGAGCAGTTCTTC
-	TRBD2	TRBV7-2	TRBJ2-7	CASSRPGTSGSPSSYEQYF	TGTGCCAGCAGCCGTCCCGGGACTAGCGGGAGCCCGAGCTCCTACGAGCAGTACTTC
once	-	TRBV6-5	TRBJ1-5	CATSFQPQHF	TGTGCCACCTCTTTTCAGCCCCAGCATTTT
-	-	TRBV19	TRBJ2-5	CASSSLQQETQYF	TGTGCCAGTAGTAGTTTACAGCAAGAGACCCAGTACTTC
-	-	TRBV5-1	TRBJ2-3	CASMLENTQYF	TGCGCCAGCATGTTGGAAAATACGCAGTATTTT
-	TRBD1	TRBV7-2	TRBJ1-5	CAGSLIPTGWNQPQHF	TGTGCCGGCAGCTTGATCCCGACAGGGTGGAATCAGCCCCAGCATTTT
-	TRBD2	TRBV7-9	TRBJ2-2	CASSLGAGVNLAGELFF	TGTGCCAGCAGCTTAGGAGCGGGAGTGAATCTTGCCGGGGAGCTGTTTTTT
-	-	TRBV11-2	TRBJ2-6	CASSPDGSRAGANVLTF	TGTGCCAGCAGCCCGGACGGATCAAGGGCTGGGGCCAACGTCCTGACTTTC
-	-	TRBV10-1	TRBJ1-5	CASSQGHSNQPQHF	TGCGCCAGCAGTCAGGGCCATAGCAATCAGCCCCAGCATTTT
-	-	TRBV19	TRBJ1-2	CASSISSNYGYTF	TGTGCCAGTAGTATATCATCTAACTATGGCTACACCTTC
-	-	TRBV7-9	TRBJ2-5	CASTHPGDGEETQYF	TGTGCCAGCACCCACCCCGGGGATGGGGAAGAGACCCAGTACTTC
-	-	TRBV6-5	TRBJ2-2	CASIGGTGELFF	TGTGCCAGCATTGGAGGGACCGGGGAGCTGTTTTTT
-	-	TRBV7-9	TRBJ2-7	CASSLKWDEQYF	TGTGCCAGCAGCTTAAAGTGGGACGAGCAGTACTTC
-	TRBD2	TRBV29-1	TRBJ2-3	CSAKLGTRTDTQYF	TGCAGCGCCAAACTAGGGACTAGGACAGATACGCAGTATTTT
-	TRBD1	TRBV5-1	TRBJ2-2	CASSPPEGAGGELFF	TGCGCCAGCAGCCCTCCCGAGGGGGCGGGCGGGGAGCTGTTTTTT
-	-	TRBV5-1	TRBJ1-1	CASSLGVGVMNTEAFF	TGCGCCAGCAGCTTGGGGGTGGGGGTCATGAACACTGAAGCTTTCTTT
once	-	TRBV19	TRBJ2-5	CASSMAGSGQETQYF	TGTGCCAGTAGTATGGCGGGGAGCGGACAAGAGACCCAGTACTTC
-	-	TRBV9	TRBJ1-3	CASGQLSGNTIYF	TGTGCCAGCGGACAACTTTCTGGAAACACCATATATTTT
-	TRBD1	TRBV9	TRBJ1-2	CASSSTGTGALLDGYTF	TGTGCCAGCAGCTCCACCGGGACAGGGGCATTGTTGGACGGCTACACCTTC
-	-	TRBV7-9	TRBJ2-7	CASSRESHEQYF	TGTGCCAGCAGTCGAGAGTCTCACGAGCAGTACTTC
-	-	TRBV27	TRBJ2-7	CASSFAPTYEQYF	TGTGCCAGCAGTTTCGCACCTACCTACGAGCAGTACTTC
once	TRBD2	TRBV10-3	TRBJ2-3	CATRIAGGGADTQYF	TGTGCCACCCGAATAGCGGGGGGCGGGGCAGATACGCAGTATTTT
-	TRBD2	TRBV27	TRBJ2-5	CASSQTSGPQETQYF	TGTGCCAGCAGCCAGACTAGCGGGCCTCAAGAGACCCAGTACTTC
-	TRBD1	TRBV27	TRBJ2-7	CASSFRTGGYEQYF	TGTGCCAGCAGTTTTAGGACAGGGGGCTACGAGCAGTACTTC
-	-	TRBV15	TRBJ1-2	CATSRVDAYGYTF	TGTGCCACCAGCAGAGTAGACGCCTATGGCTACACCTTC
-	-	TRBV6-5	TRBJ1-6	CAAGEKRNSPLHF	TGTGCCGCCGGCGAGAAAAGGAATTCACCCCTCCACTTT
once	TRBD1	TRBV19	TRBJ2-5	CASSTGTGRETQYF	TGTGCCAGTAGTACCGGGACAGGGAGGGAGACCCAGTACTTC
-	-	TRBV6-6	TRBJ2-2	CASSYEGVSTGELFF	TGTGCCAGCAGTTACGAGGGAGTGTCCACCGGGGAGCTGTTTTTT
-	-	TRBV9	TRBJ2-1	CASSVETAGYYNEQFF	TGTGCCAGCAGCGTAGAGACGGCGGGATACTACAATGAGCAGTTCTTC
-	-	TRBV28	TRBJ2-7	CASRHLGTYEQYF	TGTGCCAGCAGACATCTCGGGACCTACGAGCAGTACTTC
-	-	TRBV6-6	TRBJ1-5	CASRTPGGGPQHF	TGTGCCAGCAGGACCCCGGGGGGCGGGCCCCAGCATTTT
few	-	TRBV4-1	TRBJ1-6	CASSQDIRSPLHF	TGCGCCAGCAGCCAAGATATCCGTTCACCCCTCCACTTT
-	-	TRBV5-1	TRBJ1-2	CASSLEQSYGYTF	TGCGCCAGCAGCTTGGAACAGTCCTATGGCTACACCTTC
-	-	TRBV5-4	TRBJ1-1	CASSPRGPRNTEAFF	TGTGCCAGCAGCCCCCGAGGCCCAAGGAACACTGAAGCTTTCTTT
-	-	TRBV7-9	TRBJ1-6	CASSLLLGSKDSPLHF	TGTGCCAGCAGCCTACTCCTCGGGTCCAAAGATTCACCCCTCCACTTT
-	-	TRBV18	TRBJ2-7	CASSRAGADYEQYF	TGTGCCAGCTCACGAGCCGGGGCCGACTACGAGCAGTACTTC
-	-	TRBV11-3	TRBJ2-5	CASSPSGRGETQYF	TGTGCCAGCAGCCCCTCCGGGAGAGGGGAGACCCAGTACTTC
-	-	TRBV27	TRBJ1-1	CASSGGEPNTEAFF	TGTGCCAGCAGCGGCGGGGAACCGAACACTGAAGCTTTCTTT
-	-	TRBV6-5	TRBJ1-2	CASSPSGLVIYGYTF	TGTGCCAGCAGCCCCTCGGGGCTGGTAATCTATGGCTACACCTTC
-	-	TRBV25-1	TRBJ2-1	CASRGGLPFDEQFF	TGTGCCAGCAGGGGGGGACTCCCTTTTGATGAGCAGTTCTTC
-	-	TRBV28	TRBJ2-7	CASSLVGPRYEQYF	TGTGCCAGCAGTTTAGTGGGACCACGGTACGAGCAGTACTTC
-	-	TRBV5-4	TRBJ1-4	CASSSHERGLGEKLFF	TGTGCCAGCAGCTCCCATGAAAGGGGACTCGGGGAAAAACTGTTTTTT
-	-	TRBV9	TRBJ2-3	CASSVAVDSTDTQYF	TGTGCCAGCAGCGTAGCGGTGGATAGCACAGATACGCAGTATTTT
-	-	TRBV4-3	TRBJ2-1	CASSQLLGNEQFF	TGCGCCAGCAGCCAACTACTGGGGAACGAGCAGTTCTTC
-	-	TRBV19	TRBJ1-5	CASSIVARNPQHF	TGTGCCAGTAGTATAGTCGCGAGGAATCCCCAGCATTTT
-	TRBD1	TRBV7-3	TRBJ2-3	CASSPRGRGTDTQYF	TGTGCCAGCAGCCCTAGGGGGCGCGGGACAGATACGCAGTATTTT
-	-	TRBV18	TRBJ1-3	CASSPSVSGNTIYF	TGTGCCAGCTCACCATCAGTCTCTGGAAACACCATATATTTT
-	-	TRBV7-2	TRBJ2-5	CASGQETQYF	TGTGCCAGCGGCCAAGAGACCCAGTACTTC
-	-	TRBV2	TRBJ2-2	CASRNLGGVGTGELFF	TGTGCCAGCAGGAATCTTGGCGGGGTTGGCACCGGGGAGCTGTTTTTT
-	TRBD2	TRBV28	TRBJ2-7	CASSTGTSGSFVYEQYF	TGTGCCAGCAGTACCGGGACTAGCGGGTCCTTCGTCTACGAGCAGTACTTC
-	-	TRBV29-1	TRBJ2-1	CSVEDLSSYNEQFF	TGCAGCGTTGAAGACCTAAGCTCCTACAATGAGCAGTTCTTC